These 4 T cell receptor beta chains were sequenced from one sample in a study of blood T cell repertoires in COVID-19. Data came from immunoSEQ multiplex PCR; TCRdb stores just in-frame clones and leaves some out. This sample has 300,000 to 400,000 clones, with 88% found just once. The sample consisted of PBMCs or T cells enriched from blood (not recorded which). The receptors shown here come from a woman aged 25 to 39 with acute COVID-19.

This clone occurred once. CDR3 coding DNA: TGTGCCAGCAGTGAAGTAGGGACTAGACCGACGTACGAGCAGTACTTC. This codes for CASSEVGTRPTYEQYF. V gene TRBV6-1 combines with J gene TRBJ2-7; 8 bases fit TRBD2. This CDR3 is built from 16 residues. After removal of 1 base from V and 4 bases from J, the junction contained 9 bases not matched to a gene. Germline CDR1 reads MNHNS; CDR2 reads SASEGT.

The chain recombines TRBV9 with TRBJ1-1; 9 positions agree with TRBD1. The ends lost 3 bases at V and 4 bases at J; junction bases unmatched: 7. This CDR3 spans 15 amino acids. Germline V lookup: CDR1 SGDLS, CDR2 YYNGEE. The CDR3 nucleotides are TGTGCCAGCAGCGCCCGGGACAGGGTGGGCACTGAAGCTTTCTTT. This encodes CASSARDRVGTEAFF. Supplemented by reference TRBV9 and TRBJ1-1, the full variable domain reads DSGVTQTPKHLITATGQRVTLRCSPRSGDLSVYWYQQSLDQGLQFLIQYYNGEERAKGNILERFSAQQFPDLHSELNLSSLELGDSALYFCASSARDRVGTEAFFGQGTRLTVV.

The V gene is TRBV9, the J gene TRBJ1-4, with D perhaps TRBD1 (6 bases). The CDR3 contains 16 residues. Trimming pared 3 bases from V and 8 bases from J, leaving 20 bases between. Germline CDR1 and CDR2: SGDLS and YYNGEE. The CDR3 bases are TGTGCCAGCAGCGCCAACCCCGCAGGGGCGGAAGAAAAACTGTTTTTT. It specifies CASSANPAGAEEKLFF.

This clone was observed a few times. The V gene is TRBV4-1, the J gene TRBJ1-2; D is unresolved. The V gene's germline CDR1 is MGHRA and CDR2 YSYEKL. The ends were cut back, 0 bases at V and 9 bases at J, with 11 bases in the middle. This CDR3 has 13 residues. In DNA form, the CDR3 reads TGCGCCAGCAGCCAAGACAATTATCAGAGCTACACCTTC. It yields the protein CASSQDNYQSYTF.